The 2 T cell receptor beta chains in this list originate from one sample, sequenced in a study of blood T cell repertoires in COVID-19. The method was immunoSEQ multiplex PCR; TCRdb's version includes in-frame clones alone and lacks a portion of them. The data hold roughly 70,000 clones, with about four fifths observed a single time. The specimen was peripheral blood. The source of these receptors is a woman in her sixties with acute or convalescent COVID-19.

This clone was picked up one time. The chain's CDR3 is CAWRARVSGANVLTF. The CDR3 DNA follows: TGTGCCTGGAGGGCCAGGGTATCCGGGGCCAACGTCCTGACTTTC. The V gene is TRBV30, the J gene TRBJ2-6; possible D gene TRBD1, 5 bases. CDR1 is GTSNPN and CDR2 is SVGIG in the germline V gene (reference sequence). CDR3 length: 15 amino acids. Deletions cut 3 bases from V and 4 bases from J, with 13 bases between.

The rearrangement joins TRBV30 to TRBJ1-3, with 9 bases matching TRBD1. Per the germline V gene, CDR1 is GTSNPN and CDR2 is SVGIG (reference sequence). This CDR3 is 15 amino acids long. V shed 3 bases, J shed 3 bases, and the junction held 6 bases outside the gene matches. The CDR3 nucleotides read TGTGCCTGGAGAGCACAGGGGGCTGGTGGAAACACCATATATTTT. Translating gives CAWRAQGAGGNTIYF.